The 5 T cell receptor beta chains below all came from one sample that was sequenced in a study of blood T cell repertoires in COVID-19. Profiled with immunoSEQ multiplex PCR; TCRdb holds only in-frame clones, not every one. The sample has roughly 39,000 clones, roughly 85% seen once; the top ten hold 8.5% to 10%. Sequencing was done on a sample of peripheral blood. The receptors shown here come from a human donor in a cohort sampled during active COVID-19.

This sequence joins TRBV19 and TRBJ2-7; no clear D. The CDR3 has 14 residues. Germline CDR1 and CDR2: LNHDA and SQIVND (reference sequence). Trimming pared 3 bases from V and 4 bases from J, leaving 13 bases between. The CDR3 nucleotides read TGTGCCAGTAGTATTACCGGGTCCCTTTACGAGCAGTACTTC. Residues: CASSITGSLYEQYF.

V and J are TRBV6-5 and TRBJ1-6, with D tentatively TRBD1 (5 bases). Germline lookup yields CDR1 MNHEY and CDR2 SVGAGI. The V end was cut by 6 bases, the J end by 10 bases, with 16 bases between. This CDR3 has 14 amino acids. The CDR3: CASSKGQSSSPLHF. CDR3 coding DNA: TGTGCCAGCAGCAAGGGGCAGTCGAGCTCACCCCTCCACTTT.

This chain links TRBV18 with TRBJ1-2; no clear D. V lost 5 bases and J lost 3, with 10 bases in between. The germline CDR1 and CDR2 sequences are KGHSH and LQKENI. This CDR3 spans 13 amino acids. The CDR3 DNA reads as TGTGCCAGCTCATCGTCTATGGACTATGGCTACACCTTC. Amino acids: CASSSSMDYGYTF.

The chain employs TRBV5-5 and TRBJ2-3; TRBD1 matches at 7 bases. The V and J ends lost 4 bases and 3 bases, in that order; junction bases with no gene match: 5. Germline V gene lookup returns CDR1 SGHKS and CDR2 YYEKEE (reference sequence). This CDR3 has 14 amino acids. CDR3 sequence reads: CASSATGLTDTQYF. CDR3 coding DNA: TGTGCCAGCAGCGCGACAGGGTTGACAGATACGCAGTATTTT. The complete variable domain, with remaining parts taken from reference TRBV5-5 and TRBJ2-3, reads DAGVTQSPTHLIKTRGQQVTLRCSPISGHKSVSWYQQVLGQGPQFIFQYYEKEERGRGNFPDRFSARQFPNYSSELNVNALLLGDSALYLCASSATGLTDTQYFGPGTRLTVL.

This chain joins TRBV2 and TRBJ2-3; D is possibly TRBD2 (5 bases). From germline, CDR1 is SNHLY and CDR2 FYNNEI. The CDR3 is made up of 12 amino acids. V was cut by 8 bases and J by 9 bases, with 15 bases left in between. CDR3 bases: TGTGCCAGCTCGGGGATGGTGGAAACGCAGTATTTT. This codes for CASSGMVETQYF.